The rows below give T cell receptor beta chains drawn from one sample of a study of T cell changes during pregnancy in multiple sclerosis. The method was immunoSEQ multiplex PCR; TCRdb's version includes in-frame clones alone and lacks a portion of them. The repertoire has roughly 48,000 clones, just under 95% of them found once; the top ten carry 5.5% to 6%. Sequenced material: CD8+ T cells from peripheral blood mononuclear cells, taken in the first trimester of pregnancy. Source of these receptors: a female donor with multiple sclerosis, enrolled in a pregnancy study. Each CDR3 is given with its conserved first and last residue. Fields, in order: V gene, clone size, J gene, D gene, CDR3 protein, CDR3 DNA. A D gene is named only where the DNA matches it firmly. Expanded clones are given a class, and other clones once, few, many or no size at all.

TRBV9	.	TRBJ1-2	.	CASSFGGEGHYGYTF	TGTGCCAGCAGCTTCGGGGGGGAGGGCCACTATGGCTACACCTTC
TRBV6-9	.	TRBJ2-1	.	CASSSPKAAKYRLGEQFF	TGTGCCAGCAGTTCCCCAAAAGCCGCCAAGTACCGTCTTGGTGAGCAGTTCTTC
TRBV4-3	.	TRBJ2-1	.	CASSQAVERGNYNEQFF	TGCGCCAGCAGCCAAGCCGTTGAGAGGGGGAACTACAATGAGCAGTTCTTC
TRBV27	.	TRBJ2-7	TRBD1	CASSISGGYEQYF	TGTGCCAGCTCAATCTCAGGGGGCTACGAGCAGTACTTC
TRBV5-1	.	TRBJ2-1	.	CASSFASGSEQFF	TGCGCCAGCAGCTTTGCTAGTGGAAGTGAGCAGTTCTTC
TRBV29-1	.	TRBJ1-2	.	CSVANELNYGYTF	TGCAGCGTAGCTAATGAGCTAAACTATGGCTACACCTTC
TRBV27	once	TRBJ2-2	.	CASSSGLSTGELFF	TGTGCCAGCAGTTCGGGACTGAGCACCGGGGAGCTGTTTTTT
TRBV27	.	TRBJ2-1	TRBD2	CASSLSEGDLAGSAYNEQFF	TGTGCCAGCAGTTTATCGGAGGGGGATCTAGCGGGATCCGCTTACAATGAGCAGTTCTTC
TRBV29-1	.	TRBJ1-1	.	CSGGMNTEAFF	TGCAGCGGAGGGATGAACACTGAAGCTTTCTTT
TRBV27	few	TRBJ1-5	.	CASSLTGSQPQHF	TGTGCCAGCAGTTTAACAGGGTCTCAGCCCCAGCATTTT
TRBV5-8	.	TRBJ2-2	TRBD1	CASSWTGFTGELFF	TGTGCCAGCAGCTGGACAGGGTTTACCGGGGAGCTGTTTTTT
TRBV4-1	.	TRBJ2-1	TRBD1	CASSRGTGGLDEQFF	TGCGCCAGCAGCCGTGGGACAGGGGGACTGGATGAGCAGTTCTTC
TRBV30	.	TRBJ2-7	TRBD2	CAWAGTSPYEQYF	TGTGCCTGGGCCGGGACTAGCCCCTACGAGCAGTACTTC
TRBV27	.	TRBJ2-3	TRBD2	CASSFWGTSGRRGTDTQYF	TGTGCCAGCAGTTTTTGGGGGACTAGCGGGAGACGGGGCACAGATACGCAGTATTTT
TRBV27	.	TRBJ2-1	TRBD2	CASSRGGYNEQFF	TGTGCCAGCTCGCGGGGGGGTTACAATGAGCAGTTCTTC
TRBV4-3	.	TRBJ2-7	TRBD2	CASSQERGVGPWEQYF	TGCGCCAGCAGCCAAGAGCGGGGGGTAGGACCTTGGGAACAGTACTTC
TRBV9	large	TRBJ2-6	TRBD1	CASSPQGAAGANVLTF	TGTGCCAGCAGCCCTCAGGGGGCGGCCGGGGCCAACGTCCTGACTTTC
TRBV6-5	.	TRBJ2-3	TRBD2	CASSYSWRGTDTQYF	TGTGCCAGCAGTTACTCCTGGCGGGGGACAGATACGCAGTATTTT
TRBV27	.	TRBJ2-1	TRBD2	CASSLEREGYNEQFF	TGTGCCAGCAGTTTAGAGCGGGAAGGGTACAATGAGCAGTTCTTC
TRBV19	.	TRBJ1-5	.	CASSIASAGENQPQHF	TGTGCCAGTAGTATAGCCTCCGCAGGGGAGAATCAGCCCCAGCATTTT
TRBV28	.	TRBJ2-7	.	CASSPSGYSYEQYF	TGTGCCAGCAGTCCTTCGGGTTACTCCTACGAGCAGTACTTC
TRBV19	.	TRBJ2-1	TRBD2	CASSIGRREDYNEQFF	TGTGCCAGTAGTATTGGTCGGCGGGAGGACTACAATGAGCAGTTCTTC